The 17 T cell receptor beta chains given below trace back to one sample, sequenced in a study of T cell responses to AZD1222 COVID-19 vaccine. The protocol was immunoSEQ multiplex PCR, while the TCRdb copy is restricted to in-frame clones and leaves out a portion. The data contain approximately 190,000 clones, about 90% of them singletons. The specimen comprised peripheral blood, sampled on day 0 of MenACWY control vaccination. These receptors were collected from an adult in good health.

The chain joins TRBV28 to TRBJ1-5; TRBD1 is a possible D gene (5 bases). The length of the CDR3 is 15 residues. Per the germline V gene, CDR1 is MDHEN and CDR2 is SYDVKM. V was pared by 6 bases and J by 3 bases, with 15 bases between. Here the CDR3 reads CASRPLDSLNQPQHF. The DNA for the CDR3 is TGTGCCAGCAGGCCCTTAGACAGCCTCAATCAGCCCCAGCATTTT.

The chain employs TRBV19 and TRBJ2-1, with D unresolved. The V end lost 1 base, the J end lost 4 bases, and 5 bases lay between the germline ends. CDR3 length: 13 amino acids. CDR1 is LNHDA, CDR2 SQIVND, per germline (reference sequence). The CDR3 is CASSIVGYNEQFF. The CDR3 nucleotides are TGTGCCAGTAGTATAGTGGGGTACAATGAGCAGTTCTTC.

The rearrangement links TRBV30 to TRBJ2-7, with TRBD2 identical over 11 bases. The CDR3 is 13 residues long. Germline V gives CDR1 GTSNPN, CDR2 SVGIG (reference sequence). The V and J ends lost 3 bases and 4 bases, in that order; junction bases with no gene match: 2. CDR3 DNA: TGTGCCTGGAGGACTAGCGGGAAATACGAGCAGTACTTC. It codes for CAWRTSGKYEQYF.

In this sample, this clone turned up a few times. V usage is TRBV20-1 and J usage is TRBJ1-1; no clear D. The V gene's germline CDR1 is DFQATT and CDR2 SNEGSKA (reference sequence). The CDR3 has 11 residues. The V end lost 4 bases, the J end lost 1 base, and 4 bases lay between the germline ends. CDR3 sequence (DNA): TGCAGTGCTAAAGGGAACACTGAAGCTTTCTTT. Translating it yields CSAKGNTEAFF.

The V call is TRBV5-4, the J call TRBJ2-1; 10 bases map to TRBD2. V was pared by 4 bases and J by 9 bases, with 7 bases of the junction left unmatched. Germline loops: CDR1 SGHNT, CDR2 YYREEE (reference sequence). This CDR3 contains 14 residues. The CDR3 protein is CASSQGLAVTEQFF. DNA of the CDR3: TGTGCCAGCAGCCAAGGACTAGCGGTTACTGAGCAGTTCTTC.

The chain recombines TRBV5-1 with TRBJ1-1; 7 nucleotides align to TRBD1. J gave up 1 base and V 0 bases, and 9 bases lay outside the gene matches. From germline, CDR1 is SGHRS and CDR2 YFSETQ. This CDR3 region has 17 residues. The CDR3 nucleotides read TGCGCCAGCAGCTTGGGAGAAGGGACAGCCCGGAACACTGAAGCTTTCTTT. It yields the protein CASSLGEGTARNTEAFF.

This sequence joins TRBV2 and TRBJ1-1, with D maybe TRBD1 (6 bases). The germline gives CDR1 SNHLY, CDR2 FYNNEI. Between the trimmed V and J ends, which lost 7 bases and 1 base, there was a span of 19 bases. The CDR3 loop spans 16 amino acids. CDR3 sequence reads: CASKGDPQQWNTEAFF. In DNA form, the CDR3 reads TGTGCCAGCAAGGGGGATCCACAGCAATGGAACACTGAAGCTTTCTTT.

The chain uses TRBV5-4 and TRBJ2-1; 7 nucleotides agree with TRBD1. From germline, CDR1 is SGHNT and CDR2 YYREEE (reference sequence). This CDR3 has 14 amino acids. Trimming removed 2 bases from V and 1 base from J; junction bases left unmatched: 0. CDR3 in DNA: TGTGCCAGCAGCTTACAGGGGTCCTACAATGAGCAGTTCTTC. Its translation: CASSLQGSYNEQFF.

On this clone: An end of the junction does not agree with germline; a read error may underlie this. This chain joins TRBV7-7 and TRBJ2-7, with D maybe TRBD1 (6 bases). This CDR3 region has 14 residues. CDR1 and CDR2 from the germline V gene are SSHAT and FNYEAQ (reference sequence). The CDR3 coding sequence is TGTGCTAGCAGCTTAGCAGGGGTCACCTACGAGCAGTACTTC. It translates to CASSLAGVTYEQYF.

The chain links TRBV6-1 to TRBJ2-1; 10 bases line up with TRBD2. Germline CDR1 and CDR2: MNHNS and SASEGT. After removal of 1 base from V and 5 bases from J, the junction contained 2 bases not matched to a gene. The CDR3 extends over 15 amino acids. This CDR3 reads CASSEGTSGNNEQFF. The DNA for the CDR3 is TGTGCCAGCAGTGAAGGGACTAGCGGCAACAATGAGCAGTTCTTC.

The rearrangement uses TRBV2 and TRBJ2-7; no reliable D call. Germline-derived CDR1 and CDR2 are SNHLY and FYNNEI. The CDR3 spans 14 residues. Trimming removed 3 bases from V and 2 bases from J, with 11 bases in between. The CDR3 protein is CASSEATAAYEQYF. Written as DNA, the CDR3 is TGTGCCAGCAGTGAGGCGACGGCGGCCTACGAGCAGTACTTC.

The rearrangement links TRBV27 to TRBJ1-5; D perhaps matches TRBD1 (6 bases). CDR1 MNHEY and CDR2 SMNVEV come from the germline V gene (reference sequence). Deletions cut 5 bases from V and 4 bases from J, with 15 bases between. The CDR3 has 15 residues. CDR3 sequence: CASSPRTELNQPQHF. The DNA for the CDR3 is TGTGCCAGCAGTCCGCGGACAGAACTAAATCAGCCCCAGCATTTT.

The chain recombines TRBV4-3 with TRBJ1-6, with D unresolved. In germline, CDR1 is LGHNA, CDR2 YSLEER. V was shortened by 1 base and J by 10 bases, with 14 bases between the two germline ends. The length of the CDR3 is 15 residues. CDR3 residues: CASSQVVKSGSPLHF. DNA of the CDR3: TGCGCCAGCAGCCAAGTTGTGAAGTCGGGCTCACCCCTCCACTTT.

The chain uses TRBV30 and TRBJ2-5; 7 bases map to TRBD1. CDR1 is GTSNPN and CDR2 is SVGIG in the germline V gene (reference sequence). The CDR3 sequence is 12 residues long. V trimming: 4 bases; J trimming: 7 bases; junction bases outside the gene matches: 6. The CDR3 bases are TGTGCCTGGACAAAGGGGGCGGGGACCCAGTACTTC. Translating it yields CAWTKGAGTQYF.

The chain is built from TRBV19 and TRBJ2-1; 9 bases are a match to TRBD2. V was pared by 8 bases and J by 7 bases, with 9 bases of the junction left unmatched. The germline gives CDR1 LNHDA, CDR2 SQIVND (reference sequence). The CDR3 spans 14 residues. The CDR3 DNA reads as TGTGCCAGTGGTCTGGCGGGAGGGGGTAATGAGCAGTTCTTC. Its protein is CASGLAGGGNEQFF.

The chain employs TRBV28 and TRBJ1-5; tentatively, D is TRBD1 (6 bases). Germline assignment: CDR1 MDHEN and CDR2 SYDVKM. The CDR3 has 17 residues. Trimming removed 2 bases at V and 1 base at J, with 15 bases between. The CDR3 is CASSLTRGGPSNQPQHF. The CDR3 DNA sequence: TGTGCCAGCAGTTTAACCCGTGGGGGGCCGAGCAATCAGCCCCAGCATTTT. Full variable domain (missing parts from reference TRBV28 and TRBJ1-5): DVKVTQSSRYLVKRTGEKVFLECVQDMDHENMFWYRQDPGLGLRLIYFSYDVKMKEKGDIPEGYSVSREKKERFSLILESASTNQTSMYLCASSLTRGGPSNQPQHFGDGTRLSIL.

The chain is built from TRBV7-2 and TRBJ2-7, with D possibly TRBD1 on 5 matching bases. The CDR3 extends over 14 amino acids. V gave up 5 bases and J gave up 3 bases, with 14 bases separating them. Germline assignment: CDR1 SGHTA and CDR2 FQGNSA. CDR3 sequence: CASSQGTRGYEQYF. The CDR3, as DNA: TGTGCCAGCAGCCAGGGTACCCGAGGCTACGAGCAGTACTTC.